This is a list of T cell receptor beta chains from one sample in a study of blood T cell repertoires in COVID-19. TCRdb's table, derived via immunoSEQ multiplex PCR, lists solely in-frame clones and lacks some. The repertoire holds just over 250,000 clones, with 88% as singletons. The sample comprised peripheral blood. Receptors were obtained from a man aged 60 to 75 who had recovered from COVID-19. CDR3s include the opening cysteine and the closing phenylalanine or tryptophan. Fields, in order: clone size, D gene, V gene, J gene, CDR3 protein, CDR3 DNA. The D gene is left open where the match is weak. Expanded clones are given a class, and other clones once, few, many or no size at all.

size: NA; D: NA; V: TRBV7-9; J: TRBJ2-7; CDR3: CASSPQGSRSYEQYF; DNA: TGTGCCAGCAGCCCCCAGGGGAGTAGGTCCTACGAGCAGTACTTC
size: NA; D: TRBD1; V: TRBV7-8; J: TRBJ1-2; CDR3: CASSRGQARGYGYTF; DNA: TGTGCCAGCAGCCGAGGACAGGCAAGGGGCTATGGCTACACCTTC
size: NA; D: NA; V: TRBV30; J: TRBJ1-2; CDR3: CAWGDGGRGYTF; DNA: TGTGCCTGGGGAGACGGAGGACGTGGCTACACCTTC
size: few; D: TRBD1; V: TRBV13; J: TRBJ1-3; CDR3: CASSSNVDRASGNTIYF; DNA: TGTGCCAGCAGCTCCAACGTAGACAGGGCCTCTGGAAACACCATATATTTT
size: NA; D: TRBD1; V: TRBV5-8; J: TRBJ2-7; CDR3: CASSLERTGDDEQYF; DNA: TGTGCCAGCAGCTTGGAACGGACAGGGGACGACGAGCAGTACTTC
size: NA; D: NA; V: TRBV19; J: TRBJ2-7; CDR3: CASSTTFRLKSSYEQYF; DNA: TGTGCCAGTAGTACGACCTTTCGACTCAAAAGCTCCTACGAGCAGTACTTC
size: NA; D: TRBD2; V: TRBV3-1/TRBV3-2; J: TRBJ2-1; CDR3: CASSHLASGGSSYNEQFF; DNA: TGTGCCAGCAGCCATCTGGCTAGCGGGGGGAGCTCCTACAATGAGCAGTTCTTC
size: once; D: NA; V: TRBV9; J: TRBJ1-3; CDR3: CASSVGGRSSGNTIYF; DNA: TGTGCCAGCAGCGTAGGGGGCAGAAGCTCTGGAAACACCATATATTTT
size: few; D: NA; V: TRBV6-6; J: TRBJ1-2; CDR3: CASRAGANYGYTF; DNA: TGTGCCAGCAGGGCGGGGGCTAACTATGGCTACACCTTC
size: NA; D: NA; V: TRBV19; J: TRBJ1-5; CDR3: CASTEGTFGPQHF; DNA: TGTGCCTCCACCGAGGGTACGTTTGGGCCCCAGCATTTT
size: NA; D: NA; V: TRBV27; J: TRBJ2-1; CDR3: CASSSRFPPRGEQFF; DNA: TGTGCCAGCAGCTCTAGATTCCCCCCCAGAGGTGAGCAGTTCTTC
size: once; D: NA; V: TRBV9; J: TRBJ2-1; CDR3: CASSVVSGYNEQFF; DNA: TGTGCCAGCAGCGTAGTGAGTGGCTACAATGAGCAGTTCTTC
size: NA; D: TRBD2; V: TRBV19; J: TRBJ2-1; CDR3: CASSILHAGTSGGAAAGNEQFF; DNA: TGTGCCAGTAGTATTTTACACGCCGGGACTAGCGGGGGGGCAGCCGCAGGGAATGAGCAGTTCTTC
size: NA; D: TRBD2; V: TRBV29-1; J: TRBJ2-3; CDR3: CSLGTSGTDTQYF; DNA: TGCAGCTTAGGGACTAGCGGGACAGATACGCAGTATTTT
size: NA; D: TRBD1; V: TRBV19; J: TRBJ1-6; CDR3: CASSPTNRGGMGSPLHF; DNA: TGTGCCAGTAGTCCAACCAACCGAGGGGGCATGGGGTCACCCCTCCACTTT
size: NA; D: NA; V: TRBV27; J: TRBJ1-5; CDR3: CASRESSVQPQHF; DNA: TGTGCCAGCAGGGAGTCCTCGGTCCAGCCCCAGCATTTT
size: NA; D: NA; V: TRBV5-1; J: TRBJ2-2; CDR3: CASSLYDSRSGELFF; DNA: TGCGCCAGCAGCTTGTATGACAGCAGGTCCGGGGAGCTGTTTTTT
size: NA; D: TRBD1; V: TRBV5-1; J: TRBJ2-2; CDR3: CASSLSSQGAGELFF; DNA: TGCGCCAGCAGCTTATCTTCACAGGGGGCCGGGGAGCTGTTTTTT
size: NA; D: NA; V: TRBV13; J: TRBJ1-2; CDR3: CASSSRGGPRNLYGYTF; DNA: TGTGCCAGCAGCTCAAGGGGGGGACCAAGAAACCTTTATGGCTACACCTTC
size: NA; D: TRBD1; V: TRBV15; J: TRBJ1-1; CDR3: CATSSGTVPMNTEAFF; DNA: TGTGCCACCAGCAGCGGGACAGTCCCCATGAACACTGAAGCTTTCTTT
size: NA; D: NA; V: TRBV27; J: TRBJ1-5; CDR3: CASSQQGNSNQPQHF; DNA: TGTGCCAGCAGCCAACAGGGAAATAGCAATCAGCCCCAGCATTTT
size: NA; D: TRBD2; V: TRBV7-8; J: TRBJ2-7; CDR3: CASSLSLAGTREQYF; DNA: TGTGCCAGCAGCTTATCTCTAGCGGGGACGCGGGAGCAGTACTTC
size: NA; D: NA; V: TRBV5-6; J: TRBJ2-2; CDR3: CASTPTPTGELFF; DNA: TGTGCCAGCACCCCCACACCGACCGGGGAGCTGTTTTTT
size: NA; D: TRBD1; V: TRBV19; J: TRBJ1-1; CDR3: CASNYQGVNTEAFF; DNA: TGTGCCAGTAACTATCAGGGGGTGAACACTGAAGCTTTCTTT
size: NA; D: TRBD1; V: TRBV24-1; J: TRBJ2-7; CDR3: CATSGQGSDEQYF; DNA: TGTGCCACCAGTGGACAGGGGAGCGACGAGCAGTACTTC
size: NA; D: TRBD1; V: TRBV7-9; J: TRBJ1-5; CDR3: CASSPGTGDQPQHF; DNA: TGTGCCAGCAGCCCCGGGACAGGGGATCAGCCCCAGCATTTT
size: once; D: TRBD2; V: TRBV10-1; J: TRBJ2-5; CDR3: CASSEGGSGGQETQYF; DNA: TGCGCCAGCAGTGAGGGGGGTAGCGGGGGTCAAGAGACCCAGTACTTC
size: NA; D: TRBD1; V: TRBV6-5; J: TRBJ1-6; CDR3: CASRPPGQGNSPLHF; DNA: TGTGCCAGCAGGCCTCCGGGACAGGGGAACTCACCCCTCCACTTT
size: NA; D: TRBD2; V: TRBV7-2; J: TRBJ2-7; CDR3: CASSSWTSGGSSYEQYF; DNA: TGTGCCAGCAGCTCTTGGACTAGCGGGGGAAGCTCCTACGAGCAGTACTTC
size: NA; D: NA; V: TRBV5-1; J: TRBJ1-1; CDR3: CASSLVSQMNTEAFF; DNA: TGCGCCAGCAGCTTGGTTTCTCAGATGAACACTGAAGCTTTCTTT
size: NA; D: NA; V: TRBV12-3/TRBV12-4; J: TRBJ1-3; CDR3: CASSTGSGNTIYF; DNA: TGTGCCAGCAGCACGGGGTCCGGAAACACCATATATTTT
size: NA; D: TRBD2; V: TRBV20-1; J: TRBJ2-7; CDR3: CSAISGTSYYF; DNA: TGCAGTGCTATCTCCGGGACTAGCTACTACTTC
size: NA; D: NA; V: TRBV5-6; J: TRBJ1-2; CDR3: CASSSGLTMTYYGYTF; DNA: TGTGCCAGCAGCTCCGGACTGACGATGACCTACTATGGCTACACCTTC
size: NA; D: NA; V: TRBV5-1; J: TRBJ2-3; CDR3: CASSLFHRADTQYF; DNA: TGCGCCAGCAGCCTATTCCATCGGGCAGATACGCAGTATTTT
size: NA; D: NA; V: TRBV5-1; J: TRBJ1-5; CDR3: CASSPTTGGNQPQHF; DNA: TGCGCCAGCAGCCCGACCACGGGGGGTAATCAGCCCCAGCATTTT
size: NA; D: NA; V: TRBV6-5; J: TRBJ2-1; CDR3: CASTGWPGAYNEQFF; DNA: TGTGCCAGCACTGGTTGGCCAGGGGCCTACAATGAGCAGTTCTTC
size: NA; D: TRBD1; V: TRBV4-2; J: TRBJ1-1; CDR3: CASSQEGTVNTEAFF; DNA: TGTGCCAGCAGCCAAGAGGGGACAGTGAACACTGAAGCTTTCTTT
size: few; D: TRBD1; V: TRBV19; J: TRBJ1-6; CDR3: CASSPPGQDNSPLHF; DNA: TGTGCCAGTAGCCCGCCGGGACAGGATAATTCACCCCTCCACTTT
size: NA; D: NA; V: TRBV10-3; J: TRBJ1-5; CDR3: CAISDATGEGNQPQHF; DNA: TGTGCCATCAGTGATGCGACAGGCGAAGGCAATCAGCCCCAGCATTTT
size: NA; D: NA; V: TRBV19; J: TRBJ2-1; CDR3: CASSVDGDNEQFF; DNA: TGTGCCAGTAGTGTCGACGGGGACAATGAGCAGTTCTTC
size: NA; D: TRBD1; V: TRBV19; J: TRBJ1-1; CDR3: CASSTDRASIMNTEAFF; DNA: TGTGCCAGTAGTACCGACAGGGCTTCCATTATGAACACTGAAGCTTTCTTT
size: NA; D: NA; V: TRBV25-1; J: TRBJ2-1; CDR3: CASSELGSNNEQFF; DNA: TGTGCCAGCAGTGAATTGGGCAGCAACAATGAGCAGTTCTTC
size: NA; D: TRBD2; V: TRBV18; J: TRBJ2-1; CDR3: CASSPSGVYNEQFF; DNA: TGTGCCAGCTCACCGAGCGGGGTTTACAATGAGCAGTTCTTC
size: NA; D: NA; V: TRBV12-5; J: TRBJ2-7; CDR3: CASGPTGPSYEQYF; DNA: TGTGCTAGTGGCCCCACGGGTCCTTCCTACGAGCAGTACTTC
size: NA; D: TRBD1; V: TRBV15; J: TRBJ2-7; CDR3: CATSITGAGGYEQYF; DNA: TGTGCCACCAGCATTACTGGGGCAGGGGGCTACGAGCAGTACTTC